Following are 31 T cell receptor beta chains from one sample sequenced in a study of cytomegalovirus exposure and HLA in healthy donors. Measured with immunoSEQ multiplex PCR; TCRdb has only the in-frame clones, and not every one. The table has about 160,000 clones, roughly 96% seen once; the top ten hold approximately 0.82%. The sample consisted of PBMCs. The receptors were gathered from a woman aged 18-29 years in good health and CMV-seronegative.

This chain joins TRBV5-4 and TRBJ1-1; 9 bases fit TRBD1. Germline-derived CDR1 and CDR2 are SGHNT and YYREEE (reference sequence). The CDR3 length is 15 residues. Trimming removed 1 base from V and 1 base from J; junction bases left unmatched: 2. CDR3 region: CASSLRQGGNTEAFF. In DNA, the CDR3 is TGTGCCAGCAGCTTGAGACAGGGGGGGAACACTGAAGCTTTCTTT.

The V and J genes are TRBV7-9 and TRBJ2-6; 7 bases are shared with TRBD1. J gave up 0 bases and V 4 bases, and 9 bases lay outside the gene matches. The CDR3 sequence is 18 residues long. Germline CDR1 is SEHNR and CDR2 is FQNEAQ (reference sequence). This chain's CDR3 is CASSSDRLYHSGANVLTF. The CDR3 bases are TGTGCCAGCAGCTCGGACAGGTTATACCACTCTGGGGCCAACGTCCTGACTTTC.

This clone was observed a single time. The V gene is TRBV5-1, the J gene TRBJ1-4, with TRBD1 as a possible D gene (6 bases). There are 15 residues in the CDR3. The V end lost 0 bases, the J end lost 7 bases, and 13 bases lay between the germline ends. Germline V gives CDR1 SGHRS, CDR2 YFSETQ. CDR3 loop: CASSLAGGRGEKLFF. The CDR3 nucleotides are TGCGCCAGCAGCTTGGCCGGGGGGCGCGGTGAAAAACTGTTTTTT.

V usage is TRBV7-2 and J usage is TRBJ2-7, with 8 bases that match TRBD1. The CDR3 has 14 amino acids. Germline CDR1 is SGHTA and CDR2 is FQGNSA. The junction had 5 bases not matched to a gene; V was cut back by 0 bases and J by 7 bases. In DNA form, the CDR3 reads TGTGCCAGCAGCTTAGCCCAGGGGGCGAGGGAGCAGTACTTC. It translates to CASSLAQGAREQYF.

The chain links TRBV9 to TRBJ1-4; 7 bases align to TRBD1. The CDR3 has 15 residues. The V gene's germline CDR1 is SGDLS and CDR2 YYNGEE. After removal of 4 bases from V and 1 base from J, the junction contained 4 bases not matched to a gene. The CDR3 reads CASSTAGGTNEKLFF. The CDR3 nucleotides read TGTGCCAGCAGCACAGCAGGGGGAACTAATGAAAAACTGTTTTTT.

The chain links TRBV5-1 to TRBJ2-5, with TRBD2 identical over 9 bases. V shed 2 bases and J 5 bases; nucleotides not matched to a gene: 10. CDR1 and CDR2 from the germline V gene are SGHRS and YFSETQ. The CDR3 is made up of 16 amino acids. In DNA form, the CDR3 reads TGCGCCAGCAGCTTTTGGTACGGCGGGGGGGCCGAGACCCAGTACTTC. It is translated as CASSFWYGGGAETQYF.

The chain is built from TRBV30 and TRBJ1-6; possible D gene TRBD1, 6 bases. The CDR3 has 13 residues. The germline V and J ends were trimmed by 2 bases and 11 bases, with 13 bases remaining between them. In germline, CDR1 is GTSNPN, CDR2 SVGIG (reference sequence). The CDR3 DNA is TGTGCCTGGAGTAAAAGTCAGGGGCCACCCCTCCACTTT. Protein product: CAWSKSQGPPLHF.

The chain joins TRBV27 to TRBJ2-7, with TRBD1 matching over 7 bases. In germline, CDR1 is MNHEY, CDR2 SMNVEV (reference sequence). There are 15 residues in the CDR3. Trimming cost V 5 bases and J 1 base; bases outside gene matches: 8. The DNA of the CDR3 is TGTGCCAGCAGTCGCACCGGACAGGTTTCCTACGAGCAGTACTTC. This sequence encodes CASSRTGQVSYEQYF.

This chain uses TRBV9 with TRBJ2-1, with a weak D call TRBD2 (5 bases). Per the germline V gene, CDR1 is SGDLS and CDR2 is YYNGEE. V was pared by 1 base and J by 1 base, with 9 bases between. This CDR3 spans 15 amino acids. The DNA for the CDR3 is TGTGCCAGCAGCGTATTTGAGGGATCCTACAATGAGCAGTTCTTC. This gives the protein CASSVFEGSYNEQFF.

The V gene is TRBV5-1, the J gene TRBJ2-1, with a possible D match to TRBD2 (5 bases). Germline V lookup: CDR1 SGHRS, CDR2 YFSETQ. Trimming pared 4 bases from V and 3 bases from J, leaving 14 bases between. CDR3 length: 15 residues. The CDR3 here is CASSPLATNYNEQFF. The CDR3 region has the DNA TGCGCCAGCAGCCCCCTAGCCACTAACTACAATGAGCAGTTCTTC. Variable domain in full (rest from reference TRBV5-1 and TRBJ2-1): KAGVTQTPRYLIKTRGQQVTLSCSPISGHRSVSWYQQTPGQGLQFLFEYFSETQRNKGNFPGRFSGRQFSNSRSEMNVSTLELGDSALYLCASSPLATNYNEQFFGPGTRLTVL.

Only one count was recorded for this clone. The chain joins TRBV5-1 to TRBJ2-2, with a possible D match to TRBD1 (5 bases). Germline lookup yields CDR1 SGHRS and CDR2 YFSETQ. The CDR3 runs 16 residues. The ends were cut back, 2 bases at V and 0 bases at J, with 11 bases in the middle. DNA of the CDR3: TGCGCCAGCAGCTTAAGGCAGGGCACGAACACCGGGGAGCTGTTTTTT. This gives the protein CASSLRQGTNTGELFF.

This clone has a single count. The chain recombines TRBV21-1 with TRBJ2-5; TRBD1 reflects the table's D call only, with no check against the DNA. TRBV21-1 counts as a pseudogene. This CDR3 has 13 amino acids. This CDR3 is CASSKKQGRTQYF. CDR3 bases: TGTGCCAGCAGCAAAAAACAGGGGAGAACCCAGTACTTC.

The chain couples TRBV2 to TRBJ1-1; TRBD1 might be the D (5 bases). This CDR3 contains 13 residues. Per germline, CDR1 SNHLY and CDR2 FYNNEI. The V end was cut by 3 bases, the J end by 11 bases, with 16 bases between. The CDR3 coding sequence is TGTGCCAGCAGTGATTTTTTAACAGGCCAGGCTTTCTTT. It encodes CASSDFLTGQAFF. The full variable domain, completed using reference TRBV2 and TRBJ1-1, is EPEVTQTPSHQVTQMGQEVILRCVPISNHLYFYWYRQILGQKVEFLVSFYNNEISEKSEIFDDQFSVERPDGSNFTLKIRSTKLEDSAMYFCASSDFLTGQAFFGQGTRLTVV.

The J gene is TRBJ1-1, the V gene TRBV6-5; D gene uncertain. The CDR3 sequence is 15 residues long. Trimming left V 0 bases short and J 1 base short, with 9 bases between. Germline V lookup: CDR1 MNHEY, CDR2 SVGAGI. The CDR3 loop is CASSYSNRANTEAFF. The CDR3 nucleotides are TGTGCCAGCAGTTACTCGAACAGAGCGAACACTGAAGCTTTCTTT.

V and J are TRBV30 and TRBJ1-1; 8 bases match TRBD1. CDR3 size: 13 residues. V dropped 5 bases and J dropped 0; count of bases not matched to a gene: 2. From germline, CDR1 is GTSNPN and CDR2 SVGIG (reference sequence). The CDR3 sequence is CAWGTGVNTEAFF. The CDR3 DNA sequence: TGTGCCTGGGGGACAGGTGTGAACACTGAAGCTTTCTTT.

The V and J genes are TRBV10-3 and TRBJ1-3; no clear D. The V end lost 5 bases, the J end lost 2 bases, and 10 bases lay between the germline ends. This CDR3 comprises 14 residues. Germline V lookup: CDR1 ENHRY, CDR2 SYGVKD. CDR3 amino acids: CAISPDNPGNTIYF. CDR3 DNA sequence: TGTGCCATCAGTCCAGACAACCCTGGAAACACCATATATTTT.

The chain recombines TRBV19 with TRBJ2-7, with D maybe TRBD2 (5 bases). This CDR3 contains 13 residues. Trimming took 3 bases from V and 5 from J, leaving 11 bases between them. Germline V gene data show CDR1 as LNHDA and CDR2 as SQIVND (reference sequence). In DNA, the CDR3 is TGTGCCAGTAGTATCACGGACGGGAACGAGCAGTACTTC. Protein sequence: CASSITDGNEQYF.

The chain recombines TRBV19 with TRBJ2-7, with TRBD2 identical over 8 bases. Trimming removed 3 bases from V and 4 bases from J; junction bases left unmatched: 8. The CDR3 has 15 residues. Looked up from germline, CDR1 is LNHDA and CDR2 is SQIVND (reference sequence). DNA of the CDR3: TGTGCCAGTAGTATTTCCGGGGGGGCCAGGTACGAGCAGTACTTC. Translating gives CASSISGGARYEQYF. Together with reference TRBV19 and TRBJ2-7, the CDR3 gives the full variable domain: DGGITQSPKYLFRKEGQNVTLSCEQNLNHDAMYWYRQDPGQGLRLIYYSQIVNDFQKGDIAEGYSVSREKKESFPLTVTSAQKNPTAFYLCASSISGGARYEQYFGPGTRLTVT.

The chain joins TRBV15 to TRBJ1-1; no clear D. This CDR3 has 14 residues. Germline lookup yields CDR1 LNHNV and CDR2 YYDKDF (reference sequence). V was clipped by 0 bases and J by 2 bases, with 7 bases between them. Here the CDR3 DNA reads TGTGCCACCAGCAGAGATCGCGGAAACACTGAAGCTTTCTTT. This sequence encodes CATSRDRGNTEAFF.

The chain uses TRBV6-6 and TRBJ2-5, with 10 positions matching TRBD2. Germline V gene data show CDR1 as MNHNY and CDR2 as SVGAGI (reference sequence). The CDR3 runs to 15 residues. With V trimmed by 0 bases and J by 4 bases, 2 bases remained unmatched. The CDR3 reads CASSYSPSGGETQYF. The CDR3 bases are TGTGCCAGCAGTTACTCGCCTAGCGGGGGAGAGACCCAGTACTTC.

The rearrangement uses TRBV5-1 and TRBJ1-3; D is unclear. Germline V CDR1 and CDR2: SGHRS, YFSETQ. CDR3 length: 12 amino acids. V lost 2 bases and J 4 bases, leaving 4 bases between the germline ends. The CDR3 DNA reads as TGCGCCAGCAGCTTTACAGGAAACACCATATATTTT. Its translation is CASSFTGNTIYF.

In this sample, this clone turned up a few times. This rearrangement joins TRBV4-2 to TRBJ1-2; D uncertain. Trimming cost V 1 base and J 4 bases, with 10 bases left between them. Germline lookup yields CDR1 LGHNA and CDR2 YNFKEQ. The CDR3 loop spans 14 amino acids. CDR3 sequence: CASSQGAIIYGYTF. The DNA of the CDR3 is TGTGCCAGCAGCCAAGGGGCCATTATCTATGGCTACACCTTC.

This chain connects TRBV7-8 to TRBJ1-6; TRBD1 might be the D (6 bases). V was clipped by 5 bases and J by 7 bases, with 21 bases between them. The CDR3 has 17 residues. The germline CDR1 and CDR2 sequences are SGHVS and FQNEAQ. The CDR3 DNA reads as TGTGCCAGCAGCAATCCTCGATTGACAGGAGAGAATTCACCCCTCCACTTT. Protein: CASSNPRLTGENSPLHF.

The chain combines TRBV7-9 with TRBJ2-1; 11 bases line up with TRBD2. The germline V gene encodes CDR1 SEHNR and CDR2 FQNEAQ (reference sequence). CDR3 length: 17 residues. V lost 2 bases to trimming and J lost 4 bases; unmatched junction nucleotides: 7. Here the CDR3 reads CASSLSPSSGGYNEQFF. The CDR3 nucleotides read TGTGCCAGCAGCTTATCCCCTTCTAGCGGGGGGTACAATGAGCAGTTCTTC.

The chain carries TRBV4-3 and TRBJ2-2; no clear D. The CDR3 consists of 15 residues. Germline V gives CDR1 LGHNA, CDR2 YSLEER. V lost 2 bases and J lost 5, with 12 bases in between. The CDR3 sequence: CASSQSPPGTGELFF. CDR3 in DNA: TGCGCCAGCAGCCAATCTCCCCCCGGGACCGGGGAGCTGTTTTTT.

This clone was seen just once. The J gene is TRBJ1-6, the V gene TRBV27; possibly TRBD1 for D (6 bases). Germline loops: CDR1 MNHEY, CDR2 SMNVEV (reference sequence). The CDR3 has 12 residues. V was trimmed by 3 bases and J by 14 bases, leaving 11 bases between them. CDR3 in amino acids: CASSLVRGTLHF. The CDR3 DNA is TGTGCCAGCAGTTTGGTCAGGGGAACCCTCCACTTT.

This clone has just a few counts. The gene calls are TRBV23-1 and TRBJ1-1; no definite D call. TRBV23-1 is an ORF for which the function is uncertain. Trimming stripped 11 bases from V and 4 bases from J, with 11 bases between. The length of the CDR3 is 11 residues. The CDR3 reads CASERGTEAFF. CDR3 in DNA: TGCGCCTCCGAGCGGGGCACTGAAGCTTTCTTT.

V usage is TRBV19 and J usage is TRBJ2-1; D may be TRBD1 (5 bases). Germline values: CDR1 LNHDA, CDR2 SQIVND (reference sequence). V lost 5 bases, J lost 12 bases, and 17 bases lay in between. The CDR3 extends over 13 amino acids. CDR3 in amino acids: CASSFGHQVGQFF. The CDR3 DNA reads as TGTGCCAGTAGTTTCGGACACCAGGTAGGGCAGTTCTTC. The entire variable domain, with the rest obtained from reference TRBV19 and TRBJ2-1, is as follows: DGGITQSPKYLFRKEGQNVTLSCEQNLNHDAMYWYRQDPGQGLRLIYYSQIVNDFQKGDIAEGYSVSREKKESFPLTVTSAQKNPTAFYLCASSFGHQVGQFFGPGTRLTVL.

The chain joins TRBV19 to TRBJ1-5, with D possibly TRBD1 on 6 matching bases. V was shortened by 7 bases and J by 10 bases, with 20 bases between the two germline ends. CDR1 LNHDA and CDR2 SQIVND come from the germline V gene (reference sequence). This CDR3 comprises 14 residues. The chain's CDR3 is CASKTGRGLNPQHF. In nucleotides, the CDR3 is TGTGCCAGTAAAACAGGGCGGGGGTTGAATCCCCAGCATTTT.

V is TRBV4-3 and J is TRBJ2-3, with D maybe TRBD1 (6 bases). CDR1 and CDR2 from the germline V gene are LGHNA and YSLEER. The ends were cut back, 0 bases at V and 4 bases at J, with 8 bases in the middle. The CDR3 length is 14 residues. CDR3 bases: TGCGCCAGCAGCCAAGAAGACAGGCCAGATACGCAGTATTTT. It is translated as CASSQEDRPDTQYF.

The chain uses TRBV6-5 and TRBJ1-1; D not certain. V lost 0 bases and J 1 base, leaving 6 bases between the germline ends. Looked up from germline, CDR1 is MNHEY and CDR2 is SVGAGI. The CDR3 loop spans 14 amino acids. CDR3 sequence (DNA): TGTGCCAGCAGTTACTCGATTAGGAACACTGAAGCTTTCTTT. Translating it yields CASSYSIRNTEAFF.